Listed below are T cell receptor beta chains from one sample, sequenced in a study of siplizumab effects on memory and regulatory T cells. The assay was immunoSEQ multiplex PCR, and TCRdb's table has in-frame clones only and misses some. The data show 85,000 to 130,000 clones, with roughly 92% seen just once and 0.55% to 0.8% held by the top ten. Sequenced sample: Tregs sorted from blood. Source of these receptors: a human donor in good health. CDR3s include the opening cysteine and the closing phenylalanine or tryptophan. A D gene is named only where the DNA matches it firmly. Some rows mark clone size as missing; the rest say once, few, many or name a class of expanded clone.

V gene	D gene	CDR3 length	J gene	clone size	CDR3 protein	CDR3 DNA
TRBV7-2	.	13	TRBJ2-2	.	CAIAQGLAGELFF	TGTGCCATCGCACAGGGCTTAGCCGGGGAGCTGTTTTTT
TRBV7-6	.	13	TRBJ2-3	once	CASSPMGTDTQYF	TGTGCCAGCAGTCCCATGGGTACAGATACGCAGTATTTT
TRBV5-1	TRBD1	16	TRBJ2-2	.	CASSYGTGVLTGELFF	TGCGCCAGCAGCTACGGGACAGGGGTTTTGACCGGGGAGCTGTTTTTT
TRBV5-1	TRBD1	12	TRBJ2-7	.	CASRQGDYEQYF	TGCGCCAGCAGACAGGGGGATTACGAGCAGTACTTC
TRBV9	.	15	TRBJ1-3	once	CASSGRAAGGNTIYF	TGTGCCAGCAGCGGCCGGGCCGCGGGTGGAAACACCATATATTTT
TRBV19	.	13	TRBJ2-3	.	CASRGGGHDTQYF	TGTGCCAGTAGAGGGGGAGGTCACGATACGCAGTATTTT
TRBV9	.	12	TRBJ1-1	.	CASSVGGGPAFF	TGTGCCAGCAGCGTAGGTGGGGGGCCGGCTTTCTTT
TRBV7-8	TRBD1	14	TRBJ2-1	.	CASRQDRGYNEQFF	TGTGCCAGCAGACAAGACAGGGGGTACAATGAGCAGTTCTTC
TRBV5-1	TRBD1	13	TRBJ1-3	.	CASSIGQGDTIYF	TGCGCCAGCAGCATAGGACAGGGGGACACCATATATTTT
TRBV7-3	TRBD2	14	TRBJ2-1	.	CASSFGTRNNEQFF	TGTGCCAGCAGCTTCGGGACTAGAAACAATGAGCAGTTCTTC
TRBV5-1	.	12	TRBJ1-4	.	CASSWSGEKLFF	TGCGCCAGCAGCTGGTCGGGTGAAAAACTGTTTTTT
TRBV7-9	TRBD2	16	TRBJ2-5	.	CASSFASGRDYETQYF	TGTGCCAGCAGCTTCGCTAGCGGGAGGGATTACGAGACCCAGTACTTC
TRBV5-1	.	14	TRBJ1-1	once	CASSSGSANTEAFF	TGCGCCAGCAGCTCCGGGTCAGCAAACACTGAAGCTTTCTTT
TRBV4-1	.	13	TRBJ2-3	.	CASSLAGTDTQYF	TGCGCCAGCAGCCTCGCGGGGACAGATACGCAGTATTTT
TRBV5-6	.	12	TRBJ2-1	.	CASSLSRYEQFF	TGTGCCAGCAGCTTAAGTCGCTATGAGCAGTTCTTC
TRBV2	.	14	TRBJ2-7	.	CASSSGPIKYEQYF	TGTGCCAGCAGTTCCGGGCCCATAAAATACGAGCAGTACTTC
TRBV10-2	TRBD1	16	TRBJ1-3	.	CASRPGDRGTGNTIYF	TGCGCCAGCAGACCCGGAGACAGGGGAACTGGAAACACCATATATTTT
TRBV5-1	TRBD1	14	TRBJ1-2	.	CASSKGQGDYGYTF	TGCGCCAGCAGCAAAGGACAGGGGGACTATGGCTACACCTTC
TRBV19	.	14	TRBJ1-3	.	CASSILGSGNTIYF	TGTGCCAGTAGTATTCTGGGATCTGGAAACACCATATATTTT
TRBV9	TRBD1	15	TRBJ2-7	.	CASSVQGALGGEQYF	TGTGCCAGCAGCGTACAGGGGGCGCTGGGTGGCGAGCAGTACTTC
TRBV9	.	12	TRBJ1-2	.	CASSAQGYGYTF	TGTGCCAGCAGCGCCCAGGGGTATGGCTACACCTTC
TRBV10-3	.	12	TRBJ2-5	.	CAIAGQTETQYF	TGTGCCATCGCCGGTCAGACGGAGACCCAGTACTTC
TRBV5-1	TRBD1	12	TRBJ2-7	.	CASSRDSYEQYF	TGCGCCAGCAGCCGGGACAGCTACGAGCAGTACTTC
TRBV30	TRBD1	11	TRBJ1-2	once	CAWRLTGGITF	TGTGCCTGGAGATTGACAGGGGGGATAACCTTC
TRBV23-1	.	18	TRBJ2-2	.	CASSQSGRRVANTGELFF	TGCGCCAGCAGTCAATCCGGACGACGAGTCGCGAACACCGGGGAGCTGTTTTTT
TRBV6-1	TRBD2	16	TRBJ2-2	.	CASSEWTGGPTGELFF	TGTGCCAGCAGTGAATGGACGGGAGGACCCACCGGGGAGCTGTTTTTT
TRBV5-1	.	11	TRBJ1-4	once	CASSLGGKLFF	TGCGCCAGCAGCTTGGGGGGAAAACTGTTTTTT
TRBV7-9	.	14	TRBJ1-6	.	CASSRGGDGSPLHF	TGTGCCAGCAGCAGAGGGGGGGACGGTTCACCCCTCCACTTT
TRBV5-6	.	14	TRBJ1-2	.	CASITGGGAYGYTF	TGTGCCAGCATCACCGGTGGGGGCGCCTATGGCTACACCTTC
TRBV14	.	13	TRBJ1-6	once	CASSPLKYSPLHF	TGTGCCAGCAGCCCCTTAAAGTACTCACCCCTCCACTTT
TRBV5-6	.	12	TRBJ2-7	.	CASSLQGYEQYF	TGTGCCAGCAGCTTACAGGGCTACGAGCAGTACTTC
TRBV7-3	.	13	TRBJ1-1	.	CASSRNRNTEAFF	TGTGCCAGCAGCCGTAATAGGAACACTGAAGCTTTCTTT
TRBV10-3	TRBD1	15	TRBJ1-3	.	CAISMDRAGGNTIYF	TGTGCCATCAGTATGGACAGGGCTGGGGGAAACACCATATATTTT
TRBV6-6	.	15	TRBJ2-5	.	CASSSPFWGRETQYF	TGTGCCAGCAGTTCCCCATTTTGGGGAAGAGAGACTCAGTACTTC
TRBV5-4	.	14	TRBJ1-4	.	CASSFGSTNEKLFF	TGTGCCAGCAGCTTCGGGTCAACTAATGAAAAACTGTTTTTT
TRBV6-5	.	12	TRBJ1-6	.	CASRSRDSPLHF	TGTGCCAGCCGTAGTAGGGATTCACCCCTCCACTTT
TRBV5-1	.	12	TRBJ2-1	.	CASSLSTREQFF	TGCGCCAGCAGCTTGTCGACAAGAGAGCAGTTCTTC
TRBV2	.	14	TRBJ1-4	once	CASSEGAINEKLFF	TGTGCCAGCAGTGAAGGAGCGATTAATGAAAAACTGTTTTTT
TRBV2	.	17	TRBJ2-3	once	CASSAHSRPWATDTQYF	TGTGCCAGCAGCGCCCATAGCCGACCCTGGGCCACAGATACGCAGTATTTT
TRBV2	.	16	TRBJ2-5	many	CASIRGGVNHRETQYF	TGTGCCAGCATCAGAGGGGGGGTGAATCACAGGGAGACCCAGTACTTC
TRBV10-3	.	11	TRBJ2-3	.	CASGLPDTQYF	TGTGCTTCTGGGCTCCCAGATACGCAGTATTTT
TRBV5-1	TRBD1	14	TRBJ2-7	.	CASSTGQGIYEQYF	TGCGCCAGCAGCACCGGACAGGGTATCTACGAGCAGTACTTC
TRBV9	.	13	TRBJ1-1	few	CASSPDLNTEAFF	TGTGCCAGCAGCCCCGACTTGAACACTGAAGCTTTCTTT
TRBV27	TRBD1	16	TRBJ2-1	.	CASSLWFTGGGNEQFF	TGTGCCAGCAGTTTATGGTTTACAGGGGGCGGAAATGAGCAGTTCTTC
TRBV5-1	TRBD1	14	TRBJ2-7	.	CASSFGTGDYEQYF	TGCGCCAGCAGCTTCGGGACAGGGGACTACGAGCAGTACTTC
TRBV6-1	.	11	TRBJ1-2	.	CASSLNYGYTF	TGTGCCAGCAGTCTCAACTATGGCTACACCTTC